This is a list of T cell receptor beta chains from one sample in a study of CD8+ T cells in alopecia areata. Sequenced by immunoSEQ multiplex PCR; TCRdb stores in-frame clones only, minus some. The table shows about 42,000 clones, with less than 70% occurring only once. The sample consisted of CD8+ T cells sorted from blood, taken at week 4, from a patient treated with tofacitinib. The source of these receptors is a human donor with alopecia areata. Both conserved end residues are part of each CDR3. D genes are given only for firm matches. Part of the rows lack a size; the others show once, few, many or a class for expanded clones.

j_call: TRBJ1-5
d_call: TRBD1
v_call: TRBV6-6
clone_size: NA
cdr3_nt: TGTGCCAGCAGCACAGGGGAGAGCAATCAGCCCCAGCATTTT
cdr3_aa: CASSTGESNQPQHF

j_call: TRBJ1-2
d_call: NA
v_call: TRBV7-9
clone_size: NA
cdr3_nt: TGTGCCAGCAGGCAGGTGGACTATGGCTACACCTTC
cdr3_aa: CASRQVDYGYTF

j_call: TRBJ1-2
d_call: NA
v_call: TRBV4-3
clone_size: NA
cdr3_nt: TGCGCCAGCAGCCAAGATAGGGGAGCAATCACTAACTATGGCTACACCTTC
cdr3_aa: CASSQDRGAITNYGYTF

j_call: TRBJ2-1
d_call: NA
v_call: TRBV29-1
clone_size: NA
cdr3_nt: TGCAGCGTTGAAGCCGGGGAACCCTACAATGAGCAGTTCTTC
cdr3_aa: CSVEAGEPYNEQFF

j_call: TRBJ1-5
d_call: NA
v_call: TRBV27
clone_size: few
cdr3_nt: TGTGCCAGCAGTTTAGGGGGTCAGCCCCAGCATTTT
cdr3_aa: CASSLGGQPQHF

j_call: TRBJ1-2
d_call: NA
v_call: TRBV29-1
clone_size: NA
cdr3_nt: TGCAGCGCCCCCATGGGGGGCGGCTACACCTTC
cdr3_aa: CSAPMGGGYTF

j_call: TRBJ2-7
d_call: NA
v_call: TRBV25-1
clone_size: few
cdr3_nt: TGTGCCAGCAGTGATTCGAGTCTCCCCCACGAGCAGTACTTC
cdr3_aa: CASSDSSLPHEQYF

j_call: TRBJ2-5
d_call: NA
v_call: TRBV14
clone_size: few
cdr3_nt: TGTGCCAGCAGCCCCGGGCCCAGCAGAAAGAATCAAGAGACCCAGTACTTC
cdr3_aa: CASSPGPSRKNQETQYF

j_call: TRBJ2-1
d_call: NA
v_call: TRBV14
clone_size: NA
cdr3_nt: TGTGCCAGCAGCCTTACTGAGAGTGGGGAGCAGTTCTTC
cdr3_aa: CASSLTESGEQFF

j_call: TRBJ1-2
d_call: NA
v_call: TRBV29-1
clone_size: NA
cdr3_nt: TGCAGCGTTGAAGACATCTTAGAATTTGACAGCAGCTATGGCTACACCTTC
cdr3_aa: CSVEDILEFDSSYGYTF

j_call: TRBJ2-1
d_call: TRBD1
v_call: TRBV5-1
clone_size: NA
cdr3_nt: TGCGCCAGCAGCTTTGAACAGGGGTATTACAATGAGCAGTTCTTC
cdr3_aa: CASSFEQGYYNEQFF

j_call: TRBJ2-3
d_call: NA
v_call: TRBV7-9
clone_size: NA
cdr3_nt: TGTGCCAGCAGCTTCGGGACATTAAAAACAGATACGCAGTATTTT
cdr3_aa: CASSFGTLKTDTQYF

j_call: TRBJ2-4
d_call: TRBD1
v_call: TRBV27
clone_size: NA
cdr3_nt: TGTGCCAGCAGTTTATCGCCATCCGGGACAGAAAACATTCAGTACTTC
cdr3_aa: CASSLSPSGTENIQYF

j_call: TRBJ1-6
d_call: NA
v_call: TRBV5-6
clone_size: NA
cdr3_nt: TGTGCCAGCCAGTACAGCTCCTATAATTCACCCCTCCACTTT
cdr3_aa: CASQYSSYNSPLHF

j_call: TRBJ2-3
d_call: NA
v_call: TRBV6-5
clone_size: NA
cdr3_nt: TGTGCCAGCAGTTACTCGCTGACTAGCACAGATACGCAGTATTTT
cdr3_aa: CASSYSLTSTDTQYF

j_call: TRBJ1-2
d_call: NA
v_call: TRBV27
clone_size: NA
cdr3_nt: TGTGCCAGCAGTCCCTTGGGGCAGAGAAGGGGCTACACCTTC
cdr3_aa: CASSPLGQRRGYTF

j_call: TRBJ2-1
d_call: NA
v_call: TRBV29-1
clone_size: NA
cdr3_nt: TGCAGCGTTGATGATCCAGATAACTCCTACAATGAGCAGTTCTTC
cdr3_aa: CSVDDPDNSYNEQFF

j_call: TRBJ2-1
d_call: TRBD2
v_call: TRBV6-5
clone_size: NA
cdr3_nt: TGTGCCAGCAGTCCGGGACTAGCTCACAATGAGCAGTTCTTC
cdr3_aa: CASSPGLAHNEQFF

j_call: TRBJ2-7
d_call: NA
v_call: TRBV29-1
clone_size: NA
cdr3_nt: TGCAGCGTTGATGAGGAGGGAGGCCTGCCAGGGCAGTACTTC
cdr3_aa: CSVDEEGGLPGQYF

j_call: TRBJ2-1
d_call: NA
v_call: TRBV6-6
clone_size: NA
cdr3_nt: TGTGCCAGCAGTTACGTGGGGGACCCCAATGAGCAGTTCTTC
cdr3_aa: CASSYVGDPNEQFF

j_call: TRBJ2-1
d_call: NA
v_call: TRBV2
clone_size: NA
cdr3_nt: TGTGCCAGCTCACTTCCGGGACAAGAAGTTAACAATGAGCAGTTCTTC
cdr3_aa: CASSLPGQEVNNEQFF

j_call: TRBJ2-7
d_call: NA
v_call: TRBV15
clone_size: NA
cdr3_nt: TGTGCCACCAGCAGAGTAGTGGCGGGTGTTGACGAGCAGTACTTC
cdr3_aa: CATSRVVAGVDEQYF